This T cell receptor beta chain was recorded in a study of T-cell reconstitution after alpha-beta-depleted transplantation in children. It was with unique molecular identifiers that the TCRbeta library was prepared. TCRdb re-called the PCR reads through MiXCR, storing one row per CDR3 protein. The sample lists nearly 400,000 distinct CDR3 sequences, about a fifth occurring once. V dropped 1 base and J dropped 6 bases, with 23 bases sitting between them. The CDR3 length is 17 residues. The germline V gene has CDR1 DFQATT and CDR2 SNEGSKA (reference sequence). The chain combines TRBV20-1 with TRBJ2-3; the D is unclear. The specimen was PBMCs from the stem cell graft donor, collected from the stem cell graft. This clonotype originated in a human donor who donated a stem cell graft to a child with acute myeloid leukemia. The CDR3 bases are TGCAGTGCTAGAGCCCCTGATTTGCTGACCCCCTGGGATACGCAGTATTTT. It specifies CSARAPDLLTPWDTQYF.